These T cell receptor beta chains were read from a single sample in a study of T cells in localized non-small cell lung cancer. Libraries were prepared by immunoSEQ multiplex PCR; TCRdb keeps only in-frame clonotypes and omits some of them. The sample contains about 62,000 clones, 80% to 90% of which appear only once. The sample here was PBMCs, taken before any cancer treatment. Source of these receptors: a man aged 40 to 75 with stage II lung adenocarcinoma. Each CDR3 is given without its conserved first and last residue. Size values are once, few and many counts, or a class for expanded clones, and some rows have none.

TRBV30	TRBJ2-7	NA	AWSVQNGPGYEQY
TRBV7-2	TRBJ2-3	NA	ASSSPGLTDTQY
TRBV9	TRBJ2-1	few	ASSGVTSRGDEQF
TRBV11-2	TRBJ2-4	NA	ASSSGAGQAKNIQY
TRBV4-3	TRBJ2-3	NA	ASSRAGTSTDTQY
TRBV18	TRBJ2-5	NA	ASSPRTNKETQY
TRBV5-1	TRBJ2-5	NA	ASSLEGRETQY
TRBV7-9	TRBJ2-3	NA	ASLMGLAGPTDTQY
TRBV19	TRBJ2-5	NA	ASTSGGRETQY
TRBV9	TRBJ2-7	NA	ASSVGQGPLEQY
TRBV30	TRBJ2-5	NA	AWSGTVLETQY
TRBV6-6	TRBJ2-5	NA	ASSSLAGATQETQY
TRBV6-5	TRBJ1-1	NA	ASSYSTGVTEAF
TRBV5-6	TRBJ2-3	NA	ASSPGLGTDTQY
TRBV10-3	TRBJ2-7	NA	AISESVTGMLDEQY
TRBV4-1	TRBJ2-7	NA	ASSYAVRERLY
TRBV4-1	TRBJ2-2	NA	ASSFQSGSGTGELF
TRBV6-1	TRBJ1-5	few	ASSEWGGNQPQH
TRBV19	TRBJ1-5	many	ASSSGTRGNQPQH
TRBV18	TRBJ1-4	NA	ASSRTDTSTNEKLF
TRBV19	TRBJ1-1	NA	ASSIGGASTEAF
TRBV6-5	TRBJ1-4	once	ASSDPATNEKLF
TRBV7-8	TRBJ2-7	NA	ASSPGQPYEQY
TRBV27	TRBJ1-2	NA	ASSLSVRGFYT
TRBV30	TRBJ1-5	NA	AWSVQSGVSQPQH
TRBV29-1	TRBJ1-1	NA	SVDLSTGGMNTEAF
TRBV5-1	TRBJ2-3	NA	ASSSGLAVADTQY
TRBV19	TRBJ1-2	few	ASSSDHYGYT
TRBV6-1	TRBJ1-4	NA	ASRDNPATNEKLF
TRBV29-1	TRBJ1-2	NA	SVDQGPYGYT
TRBV5-4	TRBJ2-7	NA	ASSPSASGSSYEQY
TRBV2	TRBJ1-2	NA	ASTGISNYGYT
TRBV9	TRBJ2-3	NA	ASSVGDSTDTQY
TRBV6-1	TRBJ2-1	NA	ASSGGTGGNEQF
TRBV7-2	TRBJ1-1	NA	ASSMTVTNTEAF
TRBV2	TRBJ2-2	NA	ASSPTGPGGELF
TRBV6-1	TRBJ1-1	NA	ASSEMGKNTEAF
TRBV23-1	TRBJ2-7	once	ASSQSLIQVFLDYEQY
TRBV7-3	TRBJ1-5	NA	ASSLVGQGFSNQPQH
TRBV4-1	TRBJ2-3	NA	ASSRTSGSTDTQY
TRBV6-6	TRBJ2-2	once	ASSYLLATNTGELF
TRBV9	TRBJ2-1	NA	ASSVDRFLNEQF
TRBV15	TRBJ2-2	NA	ATSRDVGPGELF
TRBV5-4	TRBJ1-3	NA	ASSRGFSGNTIY
TRBV30	TRBJ1-3	NA	AWSRDRPGHTIY
TRBV25-1	TRBJ2-5	NA	ASSEGTSGTETQY
TRBV29-1	TRBJ1-2	NA	SVSAANYGYT
TRBV6-1	TRBJ1-2	NA	ASRAGGRVGYGYT
TRBV9	TRBJ1-2	NA	ASSVGTGEGYT
TRBV4-2	TRBJ2-6	NA	ASSLAGTLSGANVLT
TRBV30	TRBJ1-3	NA	AWSVNTGNTIY
TRBV29-1	TRBJ1-5	NA	SVEAGGNQPQH
TRBV4-1	TRBJ1-1	NA	ASSFMPRDTEAF
TRBV6-5	TRBJ1-1	NA	ASTPQANTEAF
TRBV9	TRBJ2-2	NA	ASSPRGTGNTGELF
TRBV9	TRBJ2-1	NA	ASSVDSRTYNEQF
TRBV2	TRBJ2-5	NA	ASSALQRERRETQY
TRBV10-1	TRBJ2-3	NA	ASSPGLAGADTQY
TRBV29-1	TRBJ1-4	large	SVGANEKLF